One sample yielded the 10 T cell receptor beta chains listed below, sequenced in a study of T cells in Graves' hyperthyroidism and ophthalmopathy. TCR beta CDR3 sequences were amplified from RNA transcripts. When the TCR CDR3 underwent first-round RT-PCR, the HTBI primer set was used. Each CDR3 protein is one row after TCRdb ran MiXCR on the multiplex PCR reads. The sample yields hundreds of thousands of distinct CDR3 sequences, 15% to 20% seen once. Input material: blood. All receptors derive from a woman aged 25 to 39 with Graves' hyperthyroidism.

This clonotype occurred many times. The chain links TRBV28 to TRBJ2-3, with 8 bases fitting TRBD2. The trim removed 3 bases at V and 10 bases at J, leaving 18 bases unmatched. Germline values: CDR1 MDHEN, CDR2 SYDVKM. The CDR3 sequence is 17 residues long. The CDR3 here is CASSFYDGRAQREAQYF. Here the CDR3 DNA reads TGTGCCAGCAGTTTCTACGACGGGAGGGCCCAACGGGAAGCGCAGTATTTT. Filled out from reference TRBV28 and TRBJ2-3, the complete variable domain reads DVKVTQSSRYLVKRTGEKVFLECVQDMDHENMFWYRQDPGLGLRLIYFSYDVKMKEKGDIPEGYSVSREKKERFSLILESASTNQTSMYLCASSFYDGRAQREAQYFGPGTRLTVL.

This clonotype was counted a few times. This chain uses TRBV29-1 with TRBJ2-5; TRBD2 matches 11 bases. With 6 bases clipped from V and 5 bases from J, the junction kept 8 bases outside the gene matches. Per the germline V gene, CDR1 is SQVTM and CDR2 is ANQGSEA. The CDR3 length is 14 residues. The DNA of the CDR3 is TGCAGCGTGGCGTTAGCGGGAGGGTCGGAGACCCAGTACTTC. Amino acid sequence: CSVALAGGSETQYF. Using reference TRBV29-1 and TRBJ2-5 for the parts outside the CDR3, the full variable domain is SAVISQKPSRDICQRGTSLTIQCQVDSQVTMMFWYRQQPGQSLTLIATANQGSEATYESGFVIDKFPISRPNLTFSTLTVSNMSPEDSSIYLCSVALAGGSETQYFGPGTRLLVL.

This chain links TRBV7-9 with TRBJ1-1; D is unclear. The CDR3 loop spans 12 amino acids. V was trimmed by 7 bases and J by 6 bases, leaving 12 bases between them. Germline CDR1 and CDR2: SEHNR and FQNEAQ (reference sequence). CDR3 sequence: CASTYLRPEAFF. In DNA form, the CDR3 reads TGTGCCAGCACCTACTTAAGGCCTGAAGCTTTCTTT.

This clonotype was observed a few times. The J gene is TRBJ2-1, the V gene TRBV6-1; the D call may be TRBD1 or TRBD2 (7 bases each). CDR3 length equals 17 residues. The germline gives CDR1 MNHNS, CDR2 SASEGT. The V end lost 6 bases, the J end lost 4 bases, and 22 bases lay between the germline ends. This chain's CDR3 is CASRPGGGRESYNEQFF. The CDR3 nucleotides read TGTGCCAGCAGACCAGGGGGAGGGCGGGAGAGTTACAATGAGCAGTTCTTC.

The chain carries TRBV6-1 and TRBJ1-2; tentatively, D is TRBD1 (5 bases). V dropped 7 bases and J dropped 3 bases, with 24 bases sitting between them. Germline V gene data show CDR1 as MNHNS and CDR2 as SASEGT. The CDR3 runs 17 residues. The DNA of the CDR3 is TGTGCCAGCACCGAATACAATGGAGGGGTTCCCGACTATGGCTACACCTTC. Residues: CASTEYNGGVPDYGYTF.

In its sample, this clonotype was seen a few times. The rearrangement uses TRBV27 and TRBJ2-1; 8 bases align to TRBD1. The CDR3 length is 17 residues. V lost 4 bases, J lost 0 bases, and 8 bases stayed unmatched. The germline V gene has CDR1 MNHEY and CDR2 SMNVEV (reference sequence). The CDR3 loop reads CASSSLEQGVSYNEQFF. CDR3 coding DNA: TGTGCCAGCAGTTCTCTTGAACAGGGGGTCTCCTACAATGAGCAGTTCTTC.

This clonotype came up many times. The chain is built from TRBV20-1 and TRBJ2-7; TRBD1 matches 7 bases. CDR3 length: 15 residues. CDR1 DFQATT and CDR2 SNEGSKA come from the germline V gene (reference sequence). The trim removed 0 bases at V and 4 bases at J, leaving 9 bases unmatched. In nucleotides, the CDR3 is TGCAGTGCTAGAGATTCGTCGGGACAGAAATACGAGCAGTACTTC. Translation: CSARDSSGQKYEQYF.

This clonotype was counted many times. This chain connects TRBV27 to TRBJ1-1; TRBD1 might be the D (6 bases). CDR1 and CDR2 from the germline V gene are MNHEY and SMNVEV (reference sequence). The CDR3 contains 14 residues. Trimming removed 6 bases from V and 1 base from J, with 12 bases in between. CDR3 DNA sequence: TGTGCCAGCAGCTGGGACATAAGGAACACTGAAGCTTTCTTT. This sequence encodes CASSWDIRNTEAFF.

This clonotype was counted only a few times. V and J are TRBV7-8 and TRBJ2-7; 7 nucleotides agree with TRBD2. CDR3 length equals 18 residues. Germline V lookup: CDR1 SGHVS, CDR2 FQNEAQ. The J segment lost 5 bases and the V segment lost 3 bases, leaving 19 bases of the junction unmatched. The CDR3 loop is CASSFSLRRAGVVNEQYF. CDR3 DNA: TGTGCCAGCAGCTTTTCGCTAAGACGCGCGGGAGTCGTCAACGAGCAGTACTTC.

V is TRBV20-1 and J is TRBJ2-1; D possibly corresponds to TRBD2 (6 bases). V gave up 3 bases and J gave up 1 base, with 10 bases separating them. Germline V gene sequence: CDR1 DFQATT, CDR2 SNEGSKA (reference sequence). The CDR3 extends over 14 amino acids. Here the CDR3 reads CSASGRLSYNEQFF. CDR3 nucleotide sequence: TGCAGTGCTAGCGGGAGACTTTCCTACAATGAGCAGTTCTTC.